A single sample is the source of the 25 T cell receptor beta chains below, sequenced in a study of T cell changes during pregnancy in multiple sclerosis. TCRdb's table, derived via immunoSEQ multiplex PCR, lists solely in-frame clones and lacks some. The profile shows around 69,000 clones, around 90% of them singletons. The sequences come from peripheral blood, collected in the second trimester of pregnancy. These receptors originate from a female donor in good health, enrolled as a control in a pregnancy study.

The V gene is TRBV5-1, the J gene TRBJ2-1; 7 bases match TRBD1. The CDR3 extends over 15 amino acids. V gave up 0 bases and J gave up 4 bases; unmatched junction bases: 4. The germline V gene encodes CDR1 SGHRS and CDR2 YFSETQ. CDR3 region: CASSLEGGEYNEQFF. The CDR3 bases are TGCGCCAGCAGCTTGGAAGGGGGCGAGTACAATGAGCAGTTCTTC.

V and J are TRBV4-3 and TRBJ1-5, with unresolved D. Germline V gene data show CDR1 as LGHNA and CDR2 as YSLEER. The CDR3 consists of 15 residues. V lost 3 bases and J lost 6, with 15 bases in between. CDR3 sequence reads: CASSQDRWRAQPQHF. The CDR3 nucleotides read TGCGCCAGCAGCCAGGACCGATGGAGGGCTCAGCCCCAGCATTTT.

The chain employs TRBV30 and TRBJ1-5; weak D call: TRBD1 (5 bases). Trimming pared 0 bases from V and 2 bases from J, leaving 8 bases between. This CDR3 contains 14 residues. CDR1 GTSNPN and CDR2 SVGIG come from the germline V gene (reference sequence). CDR3 loop: CAWSVRGGNQPQHF. In DNA form, the CDR3 reads TGTGCCTGGAGTGTACGGGGGGGCAATCAGCCCCAGCATTTT. Together with reference TRBV30 and TRBJ1-5, the CDR3 gives the full variable domain: SQTIHQWPATLVQPVGSPLSLECTVEGTSNPNLYWYRQAAGRGLQLLFYSVGIGQISSEVPQNLSASRPQDRQFILSSKKLLLSDSGFYLCAWSVRGGNQPQHFGDGTRLSIL.

The chain recombines TRBV7-9 with TRBJ1-6; 7 nucleotides align to TRBD1. Germline trimming cut 1 base from V and 8 bases from J; bases unmatched to any gene: 2. The V gene's germline CDR1 is SEHNR and CDR2 FQNEAQ (reference sequence). There are 14 residues in the CDR3. In DNA form, the CDR3 reads TGTGCCAGCAGCTTAGGACAGGGTGATTCACCCCTCCACTTT. It specifies CASSLGQGDSPLHF.

V usage is TRBV28 and J usage is TRBJ1-5; tentatively, D is TRBD1 (6 bases). CDR1 MDHEN and CDR2 SYDVKM come from the germline V gene. This CDR3 is 16 amino acids long. With 5 bases removed from V and 3 bases from J, the gap between germline ends came to 17 bases. In DNA, the CDR3 is TGTGCCAGCAGTCCGCTCAGGGACAAGGACAATCAGCCCCAGCATTTT. Its translation: CASSPLRDKDNQPQHF.

This chain joins TRBV7-9 and TRBJ2-1, with D uncertain. The germline V gene has CDR1 SEHNR and CDR2 FQNEAQ (reference sequence). Trimming left V 5 bases short and J 2 bases short, with 4 bases between. The CDR3 runs 12 residues. The chain's CDR3 is CASSPTYNEQFF. CDR3 in DNA: TGTGCCAGCAGCCCTACCTACAATGAGCAGTTCTTC.

This chain links TRBV7-9 with TRBJ2-2; TRBD1 agrees at 8 bases. V gave up 5 bases and J gave up 4 bases; unmatched junction bases: 6. This CDR3 is 15 amino acids long. In germline, CDR1 is SEHNR, CDR2 FQNEAQ (reference sequence). CDR3 residues: CASSLGTGPTGELFF. The DNA of the CDR3 is TGTGCCAGCAGCCTAGGGACAGGACCCACCGGGGAGCTGTTTTTT. Full variable domain (missing parts from reference TRBV7-9 and TRBJ2-2): DTGVSQNPRHKITKRGQNVTFRCDPISEHNRLYWYRQTLGQGPEFLTYFQNEAQLEKSRLLSDRFSAERPKGSFSTLEIQRTEQGDSAMYLCASSLGTGPTGELFFGEGSRLTVL.

This sequence joins TRBV2 and TRBJ1-1; D gene uncertain. CDR3 length: 12 amino acids. Deletions cut 5 bases from V and 2 bases from J, with 6 bases between. Germline V gene data show CDR1 as SNHLY and CDR2 as FYNNEI. This CDR3 reads CASSPLNTEAFF. The CDR3 nucleotides read TGTGCCAGCAGTCCCCTCAACACTGAAGCTTTCTTT.

This clone was seen once. CDR3 region: CASSQDQGTGGYEQFF. The CDR3 nucleotides read TGCGCCAGCAGCCAAGATCAAGGGACAGGGGGTTATGAGCAGTTCTTC. V gene TRBV4-3 combines with J gene TRBJ2-1; TRBD1 aligns across 11 bases. The CDR3 extends over 16 amino acids. V shed 0 bases, J shed 8 bases, and the junction held 6 bases outside the gene matches. CDR1 and CDR2 from the germline V gene are LGHNA and YSLEER.

This clone was counted between two and nine times. In nucleotides, the CDR3 is TGTGCCAGCTCACCAGGGGGCCACGAGCAGTACTTC. It encodes CASSPGGHEQYF. The chain links TRBV18 to TRBJ2-7; the D gene is possibly TRBD1 (6 bases). This CDR3 region has 12 residues. Germline V gives CDR1 KGHSH, CDR2 LQKENI. Trimming left V 2 bases short and J 5 bases short, with 7 bases between.

The count of this clone is one. The chain links TRBV19 to TRBJ2-7, with 9 bases fitting TRBD1. V shed 3 bases and J 3 bases; nucleotides not matched to a gene: 3. Looked up from germline, CDR1 is LNHDA and CDR2 is SQIVND (reference sequence). The CDR3 covers 14 residues. CDR3 sequence: CASSIGGQGYEQYF. The CDR3 DNA reads as TGTGCCAGTAGTATCGGGGGACAGGGCTACGAGCAGTACTTC.

V and J are TRBV25-1 and TRBJ1-5, with TRBD1 as a possible D gene (6 bases). This CDR3 has 14 amino acids. Trimming removed 4 bases from V and 7 bases from J, with 14 bases in between. Looked up from germline, CDR1 is MGHDK and CDR2 is SYGVNS. This CDR3 is CASSAQGGGQPQHF. CDR3 nucleotide sequence: TGTGCCAGCAGTGCACAGGGCGGGGGGCAGCCCCAGCATTTT.

CDR3 DNA: TGTGCCAGCAGCCAAGGGGGCGGCTACACCTTC. Translating it yields CASSQGGGYTF. The V call is TRBV7-2, the J call TRBJ1-2, with 7 bases fitting TRBD1. This CDR3 has 11 amino acids. CDR1 and CDR2 from the germline V gene are SGHTA and FQGNSA. J lost 8 bases, V lost 5 bases, and 2 bases had no gene match.

This chain connects TRBV7-9 to TRBJ2-1; 8 bases are shared with TRBD1. This CDR3 spans 14 amino acids. The V gene's germline CDR1 is SEHNR and CDR2 FQNEAQ (reference sequence). With 5 bases clipped from V and 7 bases from J, the junction kept 7 bases outside the gene matches. The CDR3 coding sequence is TGTGCCAGCAGCGCGTTAAACAGGGGGAATGAGCAGTTCTTC. Translation: CASSALNRGNEQFF.

This chain joins TRBV4-3 and TRBJ2-7; D is possibly TRBD2 (6 bases). V lost 1 base and J 2 bases, leaving 12 bases between the germline ends. This CDR3 has 15 amino acids. Germline V gene data show CDR1 as LGHNA and CDR2 as YSLEER. The CDR3 reads CASSQVWGGTYEQYF. In DNA, the CDR3 is TGCGCCAGCAGCCAAGTGTGGGGCGGGACCTACGAGCAGTACTTC.

This CDR3 reads CASSEGGQPQHF. The CDR3 nucleotides are TGTGCCAGCTCGGAAGGGGGTCAGCCCCAGCATTTT. The gene calls are TRBV10-3 and TRBJ1-5; maybe TRBD1 (6 bases). CDR3 size: 12 residues. The V end lost 10 bases, the J end lost 6 bases, and 13 bases lay between the germline ends. CDR1 is ENHRY and CDR2 is SYGVKD in the germline V gene.

The CDR3 here is CASSWGTGRPTGELFF. The CDR3 DNA sequence: TGTGCCAGCAGTTGGGGGACAGGGCGGCCCACCGGGGAGCTGTTTTTT. The chain carries TRBV6-5 and TRBJ2-2, with 9 bases aligning to TRBD1. The CDR3 loop spans 16 amino acids. V lost 4 bases and J lost 4; bases outside the gene matches: 7. Germline V gives CDR1 MNHEY, CDR2 SVGAGI.

Points on this clone: Different DNA sequences within this sample yield the same CDR3. CDR3 amino acids: CASSPGLDNEQFF. The DNA of the CDR3 is TGTGCCAGCTCACCCGGTCTTGACAATGAGCAGTTCTTC. The V gene is TRBV18, the J gene TRBJ2-1; no firm D call. The germline V gene has CDR1 KGHSH and CDR2 LQKENI. V was shortened by 3 bases and J by 5 bases, with 8 bases between the two germline ends. The CDR3 contains 13 residues.

The chain uses TRBV4-2 and TRBJ1-5, with 11 bases lining up with TRBD1. Per the germline V gene, CDR1 is LGHNA and CDR2 is YNFKEQ. There are 18 residues in the CDR3. Trimming cost V 0 bases and J 7 bases; bases outside gene matches: 11. CDR3 DNA: TGTGCCAGCAGCCAAGATGATCGCGGGGGACAGGGGGACCAGCCCCAGCATTTT. Protein: CASSQDDRGGQGDQPQHF.

This clone occurred once. This chain uses TRBV4-3 with TRBJ1-2; the match to TRBD1 covers 9 bases. This CDR3 spans 15 amino acids. After removal of 5 bases from V and 5 bases from J, the junction contained 9 bases not matched to a gene. From germline, CDR1 is LGHNA and CDR2 YSLEER. The CDR3 DNA follows: TGCGCCAGCAGCACTGAGGGACAGGGACGATATGGCTACACCTTC. This encodes CASSTEGQGRYGYTF.

The V call is TRBV7-9, the J call TRBJ1-6; D call uncertain. With 7 bases removed from V and 7 bases from J, the gap between germline ends came to 11 bases. This CDR3 has 13 residues. Per the germline V gene, CDR1 is SEHNR and CDR2 is FQNEAQ (reference sequence). The CDR3 bases are TGTGCCAGCAACATTGGAGGAAATTCACCCCTCCACTTT. Its translation is CASNIGGNSPLHF.

The V and J genes are TRBV19 and TRBJ1-2, with 9 bases matching TRBD1. CDR1 is LNHDA and CDR2 is SQIVND in the germline V gene (reference sequence). The ends lost 4 bases at V and 6 bases at J; junction bases unmatched: 9. The CDR3 length is 15 residues. The CDR3 DNA is TGTGCCAGTAGTAACATTGGGACAGGGTTGAATGGCTACACCTTC. It is translated as CASSNIGTGLNGYTF. The full variable domain, with the rest looked up from reference TRBV19 and TRBJ1-2, is DGGITQSPKYLFRKEGQNVTLSCEQNLNHDAMYWYRQDPGQGLRLIYYSQIVNDFQKGDIAEGYSVSREKKESFPLTVTSAQKNPTAFYLCASSNIGTGLNGYTFGSGTRLTVV.

The chain joins TRBV6-5 to TRBJ1-2, with TRBD1 matching over 9 bases. The CDR3 is 15 residues long. Germline V gene sequence: CDR1 MNHEY, CDR2 SVGAGI. The V and J ends lost 5 bases and 4 bases, in that order; junction bases with no gene match: 8. The CDR3 spells CASSRTGASRYGYTF. The CDR3 DNA follows: TGTGCCAGCAGTCGGACAGGGGCCAGCCGCTATGGCTACACCTTC.

This clone appeared once. The gene calls are TRBV19 and TRBJ1-4, with D possibly being TRBD1 (5 bases). V was cut by 3 bases and J by 4 bases, with 9 bases left in between. Germline V gives CDR1 LNHDA, CDR2 SQIVND (reference sequence). The CDR3 contains 14 residues. CDR3 amino acids: CASSMARDNEKLFF. Written as DNA, the CDR3 is TGTGCCAGTAGTATGGCCAGGGATAATGAAAAACTGTTTTTT.

The CDR3 reads CASSIAEAFF. The DNA of the CDR3 is TGTGCCAGCAGTATCGCTGAAGCTTTCTTT. The chain combines TRBV28 with TRBJ1-1; the D is unclear. The germline V and J ends were trimmed by 5 bases and 6 bases, with 4 bases remaining between them. The CDR3 has 10 residues. Germline V CDR1 and CDR2: MDHEN, SYDVKM.